The clone carrying this T cell receptor beta chain has ten or more counts. The target antigen is unknown. TCR beta VDJ and CDR3 profiles were obtained from a genomic DNA template. From the reads, TCRdb called clonotypes with MiXCR, one entry per CDR3 protein. Found here are 95,000 to 120,000 distinct CDR3 sequences, 51% of them singletons; the top ten hold roughly a third. Germline-derived CDR1 and CDR2 are LNHNV and YYDKDF (reference sequence). Between the trimmed V and J ends, which lost 0 bases and 1 base, there was a span of 6 bases. This CDR3 spans 14 amino acids. The data originate from a study of CD8+CD57+ T cells in acquired aplastic anemia. The overall study: Sorted CD4+ and CD8+ cell DNA averaged about 3 ug. Study results and caveats: Patients and controls shared over 25 CD8+ CDR3 sequences, which appeared highly expressed in patients and within their immunodominant clones.

The V gene is TRBV15, the J gene TRBJ1-1; D is ambiguous. This TCR derives from a human donor in good health, serving as a control. The sequenced sample consisted of sorted CD4+, CD8+, or CD8+CD57+ T cells (not recorded which) from PBMCs. CDR3 residues: CATSRDAENTEAFF. The CDR3 nucleotides read TGTGCCACCAGCAGAGACGCAGAGAACACTGAAGCTTTCTTT.